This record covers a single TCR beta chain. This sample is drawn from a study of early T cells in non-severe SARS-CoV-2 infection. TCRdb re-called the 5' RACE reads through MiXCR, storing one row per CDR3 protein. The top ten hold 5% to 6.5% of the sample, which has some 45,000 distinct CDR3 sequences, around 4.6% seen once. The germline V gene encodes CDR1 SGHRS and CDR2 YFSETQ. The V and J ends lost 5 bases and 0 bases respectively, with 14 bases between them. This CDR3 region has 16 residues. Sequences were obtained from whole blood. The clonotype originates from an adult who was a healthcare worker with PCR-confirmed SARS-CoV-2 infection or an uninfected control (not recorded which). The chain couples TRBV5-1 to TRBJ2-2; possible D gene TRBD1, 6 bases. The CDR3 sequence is CASRSTGNANTGELFF. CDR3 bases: TGCGCCAGCAGAAGTACAGGGAACGCGAACACCGGGGAGCTGTTTTTT.